One and the same sample provided the 30 T cell receptor beta chains below, sequenced in a study of early T cells in non-severe SARS-CoV-2 infection (dated by TCRdb to the early 2020s). The receptor library was made with 5' RACE. The sequencing machine was a NextSeq 500. TCRdb reran the public reads through fastp at Q25 and MiXCR, keeping productive beta chains. Duplicate CDR3 protein sequences are folded into a single record with the most common DNA and genes. The sample records approximately 76,000 distinct CDR3 sequences, around 10% of which are singletons. Approximately 4.5% of the sample is taken by the ten largest. Sequenced: whole blood. Source of these receptors: an adult who was a healthcare worker with PCR-confirmed SARS-CoV-2 infection or an uninfected control (not recorded which).

This clonotype has just a few counts. The chain combines TRBV7-9 with TRBJ2-7, with D possibly TRBD2 on 5 matching bases. The CDR3 covers 12 residues. V was cut by 3 bases and J by 4 bases, with 7 bases left in between. Germline values: CDR1 SEHNR, CDR2 FQNEAQ (reference sequence). The CDR3 here is CASSFGEYEQYF. DNA for the CDR3: TGTGCCAGCAGCTTTGGGGAGTACGAGCAGTACTTC.

V gene TRBV18 combines with J gene TRBJ1-6; D is unclear. Per the germline V gene, CDR1 is KGHSH and CDR2 is LQKENI. The V end lost 2 bases, the J end lost 5 bases, and 10 bases lay between the germline ends. The CDR3 contains 15 residues. CDR3 nucleotide sequence: TGTGCCAGCTCACCATTGGGCCAGAATAATTCACCCCTCCACTTT. It specifies CASSPLGQNNSPLHF.

This clonotype has a count of ten or more. The rearrangement links TRBV20-1 to TRBJ2-5; no clear D gene. The CDR3 consists of 11 residues. Trimming took off 5 bases at V and 4 bases at J, with 8 bases between the two ends. Germline V gives CDR1 DFQATT, CDR2 SNEGSKA (reference sequence). CDR3 residues: CSARVGETQYF. CDR3 DNA: TGCAGTGCTCGCGTGGGAGAGACCCAGTACTTC.

This clonotype showed up just a few times. The chain has TRBV7-8 and TRBJ2-1; 7 nucleotides match TRBD1. Germline loops: CDR1 SGHVS, CDR2 FQNEAQ. J lost 3 bases, V lost 1 base, and 3 bases had no gene match. CDR3 size: 15 residues. The CDR3 spells CASSLEGAVYNEQFF. Written as DNA, the CDR3 is TGTGCCAGCAGCTTAGAGGGGGCCGTCTACAATGAGCAGTTCTTC.

The chain has TRBV5-4 and TRBJ2-1, with TRBD2 matching over 9 bases. The CDR3 has 16 residues. Germline lookup yields CDR1 SGHNT and CDR2 YYREEE (reference sequence). The V and J ends lost 4 bases and 9 bases, in that order; junction bases with no gene match: 14. The CDR3 coding sequence is TGTGCCAGCAGCCCAATCGGGCGGGGGGGCTTTGGTGAGCAGTTCTTC. It yields the protein CASSPIGRGGFGEQFF.

The chain combines TRBV12-3 or TRBV12-4 with TRBJ2-1; possibly TRBD2 for D (6 bases). The CDR3 is 17 amino acids. Trimming left V 6 bases short and J 1 base short, with 19 bases between. The CDR3 protein is CASREGLSPGSYNEQFF. In DNA form, the CDR3 reads TGTGCCAGCAGGGAAGGACTATCCCCCGGATCCTACAATGAGCAGTTCTTC.

V and J are TRBV4-3 and TRBJ1-3; TRBD1 matches 8 bases. V was clipped by 0 bases and J by 7 bases; unmatched bases: 8. Germline assignment: CDR1 LGHNA and CDR2 YSLEER. This CDR3 region has 16 residues. This chain's CDR3 is CASSQDLARGLNTIYF. In nucleotides, the CDR3 is TGCGCCAGCAGCCAAGATTTGGCCAGGGGGCTGAACACCATATATTTT.

This rearrangement joins TRBV7-6 to TRBJ2-3, with D possibly being TRBD1 or TRBD2 (5 bases each). The CDR3 loop spans 14 amino acids. Germline V gives CDR1 SGHVS, CDR2 FNYEAQ. Deletions cut 5 bases from V and 4 bases from J, with 13 bases between. CDR3 in amino acids: CASSPRDLADTQYF. CDR3 DNA sequence: TGTGCCAGCAGCCCTCGGGACCTGGCAGATACGCAGTATTTT.

In its sample, this clonotype was seen a few times. The rearrangement joins TRBV7-3 to TRBJ2-3; 10 positions agree with TRBD2. Germline-derived CDR1 and CDR2 are SGHTA and FQGTGA. J lost 3 bases, V lost 3 bases, and 0 bases had no gene match. The CDR3 has 14 amino acids. The CDR3 coding sequence is TGTGCCAGCAGCTTGGGACTAGCGACAGATACGCAGTATTTT. Its translation: CASSLGLATDTQYF.

V usage is TRBV18 and J usage is TRBJ2-6, with TRBD1 identical over 7 bases. Germline CDR1 KGHSH, CDR2 LQKENI. V trimming: 0 bases; J trimming: 0 bases; junction bases outside the gene matches: 11. CDR3 length: 20 residues. The CDR3 DNA follows: TGTGCCAGCTCACCACCTCCTCCGGGACAGTCATCCTCTGGGGCCAACGTCCTGACTTTC. This translates into CASSPPPPGQSSSGANVLTF.

This clonotype was recorded only once. The chain employs TRBV29-1 and TRBJ1-1; D call uncertain. The length of the CDR3 is 12 residues. Germline CDR1 is SQVTM and CDR2 is ANQGSEA. The ends were cut back, 5 bases at V and 1 base at J, with 8 bases in the middle. CDR3 residues: CSVLQTNTEAFF. In nucleotides, the CDR3 is TGCAGCGTTCTCCAAACGAACACTGAAGCTTTCTTT.

This sequence joins TRBV12-3 or TRBV12-4 and TRBJ1-1, with a tentative D call TRBD1 (5 bases). V lost 0 bases and J 5 bases, leaving 19 bases between the germline ends. This CDR3 comprises 17 residues. CDR3 sequence (DNA): TGTGCCAGCAGTTTAGCGCTAATGATGGGGGTATTTACTGAAGCTTTCTTT. Protein: CASSLALMMGVFTEAFF.

This clonotype has only a few counts. DNA for the CDR3: TGCAGTGCTCCCCGGACTAGCGGAAACATTCAGTACTTC. Residues: CSAPRTSGNIQYF. The V call is TRBV20-1, the J call TRBJ2-4; 10 positions match TRBD2. Trimming cost V 5 bases and J 6 bases; bases outside gene matches: 4. Germline assignment: CDR1 DFQATT and CDR2 SNEGSKA (reference sequence). The CDR3 spans 13 residues.

The genes are TRBV30 and TRBJ2-3; D is possibly TRBD1 or TRBD2 (7 bases each). Germline V gene data show CDR1 as GTSNPN and CDR2 as SVGIG (reference sequence). V lost 2 bases and J 2 bases, leaving 23 bases between the germline ends. The CDR3 spans 18 residues. The CDR3 DNA reads TGTGCCTGGAGTCAGGGACAGCCGCGCGGGGGACCCACAGATACGCAGTATTTT. It codes for CAWSQGQPRGGPTDTQYF.

This rearrangement joins TRBV4-1 to TRBJ2-2; D unclear. This CDR3 has 13 amino acids. The ends were cut back, 0 bases at V and 5 bases at J, with 4 bases in the middle. CDR1 MGHRA and CDR2 YSYEKL come from the germline V gene. The CDR3 region is CASSQDHTGELFF. CDR3 nucleotide sequence: TGCGCCAGCAGCCAAGATCATACCGGGGAGCTGTTTTTT.

The chain has TRBV9 and TRBJ1-6, with TRBD1 as a possible D gene (6 bases). The CDR3 runs to 16 residues. Germline CDR1 and CDR2: SGDLS and YYNGEE. V lost 5 bases to trimming and J lost 0 bases, with 12 bases between them. The CDR3 protein is CASSKETGSYNSPLHF. The CDR3 coding sequence is TGTGCCAGCAGTAAGGAGACAGGCTCCTATAATTCACCCCTCCACTTT.

This clonotype was seen repeatedly, ten times or more. J is TRBJ2-7 and V is TRBV27; D is uncertain. The V end was cut by 0 bases, the J end by 5 bases, with 14 bases between. This CDR3 is built from 15 residues. Germline V gives CDR1 MNHEY, CDR2 SMNVEV (reference sequence). This chain's CDR3 is CASSLSNGPAHEQYF. The CDR3 region has the DNA TGTGCCAGCAGTTTATCGAATGGGCCAGCCCACGAGCAGTACTTC.

This clonotype has a count of ten or more. This sequence joins TRBV9 and TRBJ2-5; 10 nucleotides agree with TRBD2. With V trimmed by 0 bases and J by 2 bases, 4 bases remained unmatched. This CDR3 region has 16 residues. CDR1 is SGDLS, CDR2 YYNGEE, per germline. The CDR3 coding sequence is TGTGCCAGCAGCGTAGCTCTAGCGGGGGAACAAGAGACCCAGTACTTC. Its translation: CASSVALAGEQETQYF.

V usage is TRBV25-1 and J usage is TRBJ1-2; TRBD1 might be the D (6 bases). With 6 bases removed from V and 4 bases from J, the gap between germline ends came to 18 bases. Germline values: CDR1 MGHDK, CDR2 SYGVNS. The CDR3 totals 15 residues. CDR3 amino acids: CASRSGGGQVYGYTF. CDR3 DNA: TGTGCCAGCAGATCTGGAGGGGGACAAGTCTATGGCTACACCTTC.

This clonotype was seen repeatedly, ten times or more. This chain uses TRBV20-1 with TRBJ2-1; no clear D gene. The CDR3 consists of 14 residues. CDR1 and CDR2 from the germline V gene are DFQATT and SNEGSKA (reference sequence). V dropped 5 bases and J dropped 3 bases, with 14 bases sitting between them. DNA of the CDR3: TGCAGTGCTCCCATGGCCGTAAGCTACAATGAGCAGTTCTTC. Its protein is CSAPMAVSYNEQFF.

This clonotype has more than one count but fewer than ten. The chain employs TRBV6-1 and TRBJ2-7; no firm D call. This CDR3 is built from 11 residues. V gave up 2 bases and J gave up 4 bases, with 3 bases separating them. The germline V gene has CDR1 MNHNS and CDR2 SASEGT. Here the CDR3 reads CASSERYEQYF. CDR3 DNA: TGTGCCAGCAGTGAACGATACGAGCAGTACTTC.

The V call is TRBV2, the J call TRBJ1-1; D might be TRBD1 (6 bases). CDR1 and CDR2 from the germline V gene are SNHLY and FYNNEI. The CDR3 is made up of 14 amino acids. V lost 9 bases to trimming and J lost 2 bases, with 16 bases between them. The CDR3 protein is CARIIQGLNTEAFF. CDR3 DNA sequence: TGTGCCAGAATTATACAGGGCCTAAACACTGAAGCTTTCTTT. The whole variable domain, remainder taken from reference TRBV2 and TRBJ1-1, is EPEVTQTPSHQVTQMGQEVILRCVPISNHLYFYWYRQILGQKVEFLVSFYNNEISEKSEIFDDQFSVERPDGSNFTLKIRSTKLEDSAMYFCARIIQGLNTEAFFGQGTRLTVV.

This clonotype appeared many times. The V and J genes are TRBV20-1 and TRBJ1-2; maybe TRBD1 (5 bases). The germline V gene has CDR1 DFQATT and CDR2 SNEGSKA (reference sequence). The V end lost 5 bases, the J end lost 4 bases, and 11 bases lay between the germline ends. This CDR3 comprises 12 residues. CDR3 sequence reads: CSAGLDTYGYTF. CDR3 coding DNA: TGCAGTGCTGGCCTGGACACCTATGGCTACACCTTC.

This chain joins TRBV11-2 and TRBJ1-4; the match to TRBD1 covers 9 bases. Germline V lookup: CDR1 SGHAT, CDR2 FQNNGV. The CDR3 is 16 residues long. The J segment lost 2 bases and the V segment lost 6 bases, leaving 7 bases of the junction unmatched. The CDR3 protein is CASSPQGALTNEKLFF. The CDR3 nucleotides read TGTGCCAGCAGTCCACAGGGGGCGCTGACTAATGAAAAACTGTTTTTT.

In this sample, this clonotype turned up many times. Written as DNA, the CDR3 is TGCGCCAGCATCAGACAGGAAAACACTGAAGCTTTCTTT. Its translation is CASIRQENTEAFF. The V gene is TRBV10-2, the J gene TRBJ1-1, with D tentatively TRBD1 (6 bases). The CDR3 consists of 13 residues. CDR1 is WSHSY and CDR2 is SAAADI in the germline V gene. Trimming took 7 bases from V and 2 from J, leaving 11 bases between them.

This clonotype was counted a few times. Since a much larger clone is just one base distant, this may be a read error. The chain links TRBV5-5 to TRBJ2-4; D gene unclear. CDR1 and CDR2 from the germline V gene are SGHKS and YYEKEE (reference sequence). The CDR3 extends over 16 amino acids. Trimming shortened V by 1 base and J by 2 bases, and 13 bases separated the two germline ends. The CDR3 region is CASSLLELRTKNIQYF. DNA for the CDR3: TGTGCCAGCAGCTTGCTAGAACTGAGGACCAAAAACATTCAGTACTTC.

This clonotype was counted many times. This rearrangement joins TRBV4-2 to TRBJ1-6; no firm D call. Germline lookup yields CDR1 LGHNA and CDR2 YNFKEQ. V lost 0 bases to trimming and J lost 6 bases, with 9 bases between them. The CDR3 is made up of 15 amino acids. The CDR3 loop is CASSQESHSNSPLHF. CDR3 nucleotide sequence: TGTGCCAGCAGCCAAGAGTCCCACAGTAATTCACCCCTCCACTTT.

The sample holds many counts of this clonotype. This rearrangement joins TRBV18 to TRBJ1-5; no clear D gene. The V end was cut by 3 bases, the J end by 5 bases, with 8 bases between. Germline CDR1 reads KGHSH; CDR2 reads LQKENI. There are 13 residues in the CDR3. Here the CDR3 DNA reads TGTGCCAGCTCACCGACTGACTATCAGCCCCAGCATTTT. Protein product: CASSPTDYQPQHF.

This clonotype turned up a few times. This chain links TRBV29-1 with TRBJ1-2; D ambiguous. V was trimmed by 1 base and J by 3 bases, leaving 3 bases between them. Germline V lookup: CDR1 SQVTM, CDR2 ANQGSEA. The length of the CDR3 is 11 residues. This chain's CDR3 is CSVEGDYGYTF. The CDR3 nucleotides read TGCAGCGTTGAAGGGGACTATGGCTACACCTTC.

The chain carries TRBV29-1 and TRBJ1-4, with 7 nucleotides matching TRBD1. The J segment lost 8 bases and the V segment lost 6 bases, leaving 9 bases of the junction unmatched. Looked up from germline, CDR1 is SQVTM and CDR2 is ANQGSEA. The CDR3 runs 13 residues. The CDR3 reads CSVGAGTAEKLFF. CDR3 nucleotides: TGCAGCGTCGGAGCCGGGACAGCCGAAAAACTGTTTTTT.